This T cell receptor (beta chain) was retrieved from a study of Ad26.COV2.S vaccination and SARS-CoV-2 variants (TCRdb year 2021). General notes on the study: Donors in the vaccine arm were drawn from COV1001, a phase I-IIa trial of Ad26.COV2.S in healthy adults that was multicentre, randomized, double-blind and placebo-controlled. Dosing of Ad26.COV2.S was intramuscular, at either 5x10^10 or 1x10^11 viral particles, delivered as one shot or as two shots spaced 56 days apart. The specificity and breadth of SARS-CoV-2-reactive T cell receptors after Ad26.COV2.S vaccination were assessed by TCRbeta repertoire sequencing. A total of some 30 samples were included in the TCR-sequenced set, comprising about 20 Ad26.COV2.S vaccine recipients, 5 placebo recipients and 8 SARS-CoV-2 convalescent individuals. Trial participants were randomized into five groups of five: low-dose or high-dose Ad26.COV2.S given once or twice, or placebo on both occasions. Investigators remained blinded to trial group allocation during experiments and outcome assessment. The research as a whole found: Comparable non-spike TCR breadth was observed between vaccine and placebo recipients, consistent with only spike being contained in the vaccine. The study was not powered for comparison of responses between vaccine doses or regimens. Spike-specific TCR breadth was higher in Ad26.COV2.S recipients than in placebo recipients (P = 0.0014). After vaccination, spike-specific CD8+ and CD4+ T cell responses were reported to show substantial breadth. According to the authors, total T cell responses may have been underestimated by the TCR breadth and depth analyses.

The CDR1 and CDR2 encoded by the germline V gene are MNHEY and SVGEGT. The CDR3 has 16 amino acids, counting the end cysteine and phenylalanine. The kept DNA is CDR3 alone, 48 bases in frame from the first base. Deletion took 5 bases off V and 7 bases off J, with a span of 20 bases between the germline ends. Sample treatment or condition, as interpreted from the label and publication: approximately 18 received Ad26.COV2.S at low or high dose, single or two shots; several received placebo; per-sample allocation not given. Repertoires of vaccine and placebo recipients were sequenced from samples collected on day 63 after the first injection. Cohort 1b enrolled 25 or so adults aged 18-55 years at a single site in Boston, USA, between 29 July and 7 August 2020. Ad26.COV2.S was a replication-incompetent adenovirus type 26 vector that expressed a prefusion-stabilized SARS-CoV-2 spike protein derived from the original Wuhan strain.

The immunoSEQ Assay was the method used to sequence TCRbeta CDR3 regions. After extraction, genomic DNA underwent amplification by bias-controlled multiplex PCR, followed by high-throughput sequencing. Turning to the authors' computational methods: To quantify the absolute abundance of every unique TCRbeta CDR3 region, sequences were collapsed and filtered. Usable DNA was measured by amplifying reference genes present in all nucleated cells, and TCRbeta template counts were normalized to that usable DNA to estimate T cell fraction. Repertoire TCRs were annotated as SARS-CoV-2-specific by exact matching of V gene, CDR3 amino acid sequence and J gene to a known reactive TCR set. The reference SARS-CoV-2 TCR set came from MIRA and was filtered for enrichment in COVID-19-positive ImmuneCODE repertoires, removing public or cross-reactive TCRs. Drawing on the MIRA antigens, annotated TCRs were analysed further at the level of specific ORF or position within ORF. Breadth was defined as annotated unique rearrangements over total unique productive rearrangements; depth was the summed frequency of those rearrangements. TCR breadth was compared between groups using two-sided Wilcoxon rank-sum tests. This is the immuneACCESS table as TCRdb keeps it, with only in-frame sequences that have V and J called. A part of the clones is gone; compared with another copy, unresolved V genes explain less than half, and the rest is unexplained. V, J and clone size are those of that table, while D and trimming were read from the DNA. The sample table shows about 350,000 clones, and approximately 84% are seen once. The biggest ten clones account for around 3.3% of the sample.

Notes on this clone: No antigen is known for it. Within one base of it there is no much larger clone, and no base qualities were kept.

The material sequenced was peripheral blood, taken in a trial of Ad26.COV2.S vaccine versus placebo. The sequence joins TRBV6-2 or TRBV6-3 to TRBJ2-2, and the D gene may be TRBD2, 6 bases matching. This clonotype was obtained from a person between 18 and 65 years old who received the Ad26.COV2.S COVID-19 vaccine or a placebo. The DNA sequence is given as TGTGCCAGCAGTCTCCGGGACTCCAGGAGCAACGGGGAGCTGTTTTTT. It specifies CASSLRDSRSNGELFF.